This T cell receptor beta chain was found in a study of cytotoxic CD8 clonotypes in ibrutinib-treated CLL. Overall study context: Response samples came after a median approximately twelve months of treatment, range 6 to 36.

Findings and limits, study-wide: At progression, clonality fell back toward baseline after rising at ibrutinib response.

The CDR3 length is 14 residues. V was pared by 0 bases and J by 5 bases, with 11 bases between. Germline CDR1 is SGDLS and CDR2 is YYNGEE. Regarding this clone: Its antigen is not known.

TCRdb's table, derived via immunoSEQ multiplex PCR, lists solely in-frame clones and lacks some. The data hold approximately 100,000 clones, with approximately 80% observed a single time. The chain is built from TRBV9 and TRBJ2-5; D might be TRBD2 (5 bases). The receptor's source is a human donor with chronic lymphocytic leukemia. The sequencing used PBMCs, collected after 12 months of ibrutinib treatment. The CDR3 nucleotides read TGTGCCAGCAGCGTAGATCCGGGGTTGGAGACCCAGTACTTC. Its translation: CASSVDPGLETQYF.